These T cell receptor beta chains were read from a single sample in a study of beta chain features in type 1 diabetes. Clones were sequenced by immunoSEQ multiplex PCR, and TCRdb holds only the in-frame ones, with some missing. The sample includes 350,000 to 400,000 clones, more than 12% of them seen just once. Sequences were obtained from naive CD4+ T cells from blood. The receptors were sampled from a woman aged 18-30 years in good health. CDR3s include the opening cysteine and the closing phenylalanine or tryptophan. D genes are given only for firm matches. Part of the rows lack a size; the others show once, few, many or a class for expanded clones.

>TRBV23-1|-|TRBJ2-7|-
CASSQYGTYEQYF
TGCGCCAGCAGTCAATACGGTACCTACGAGCAGTACTTC
>TRBV18|-|TRBJ2-5|few
CASSPLAGLETQYF
TGTGCCAGCTCACCATTGGCAGGGTTGGAGACCCAGTACTTC
>TRBV7-9|-|TRBJ2-3|-
CASREGGGTDTQYF
TGTGCCAGCAGGGAGGGAGGAGGAACAGATACGCAGTATTTT
>TRBV5-4|TRBD2|TRBJ2-7|few
CASSLSSSGRRGTDEQYF
TGTGCCAGCAGCTTGAGCTCCAGCGGGAGAAGGGGAACCGACGAGCAGTACTTC
>TRBV5-1|TRBD1|TRBJ2-3|-
CASSLDPTGASTDTQYF
TGCGCCAGCAGCTTGGACCCGACAGGGGCTAGCACAGATACGCAGTATTTT
>TRBV5-1|TRBD1|TRBJ2-2|-
CASNRGQADTGELFF
TGCGCCAGCAACAGAGGACAGGCGGACACCGGGGAGCTGTTTTTT
>TRBV29-1|TRBD2|TRBJ2-1|few
CSIMTSGVAYNEQFF
TGCAGCATCATGACTAGCGGGGTAGCCTACAATGAGCAGTTCTTC
>TRBV4-2|TRBD1|TRBJ2-5|few
CASSHRTGGLDYQETQYF
TGTGCCAGCAGCCACAGGACAGGAGGCCTCGACTACCAAGAGACCCAGTACTTC
>TRBV30|TRBD1|TRBJ1-5|few
CAWGDRSNQPQHF
TGTGCCTGGGGGGACAGAAGCAATCAGCCCCAGCATTTT
>TRBV30|-|TRBJ1-4|few
CAWMPDFSPTNEKLFF
TGTGCCTGGATGCCAGACTTTTCGCCAACTAATGAAAAACTGTTTTTT
>TRBV6-1|TRBD2|TRBJ2-2|few
CASPVGGTNTGELFF
TGTGCCAGCCCCGTCGGGGGGACGAACACCGGGGAGCTGTTTTTT
>TRBV7-9|TRBD2|TRBJ2-7|-
CASSLVGLATYEQYF
TGTGCCAGCAGCTTAGTTGGACTAGCGACCTACGAGCAGTACTTC